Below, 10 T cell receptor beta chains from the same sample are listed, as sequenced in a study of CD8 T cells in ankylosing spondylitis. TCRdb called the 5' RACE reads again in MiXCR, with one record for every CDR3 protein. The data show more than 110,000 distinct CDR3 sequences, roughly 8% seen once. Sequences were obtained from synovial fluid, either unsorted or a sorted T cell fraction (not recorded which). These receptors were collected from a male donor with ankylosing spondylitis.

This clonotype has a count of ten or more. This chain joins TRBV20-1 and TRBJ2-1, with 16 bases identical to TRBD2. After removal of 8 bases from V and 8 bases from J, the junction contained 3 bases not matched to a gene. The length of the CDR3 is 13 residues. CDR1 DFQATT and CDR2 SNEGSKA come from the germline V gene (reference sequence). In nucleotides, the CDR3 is TGCAGTCCGGGACTAGCGGGAGGGTATGAGCAGTTCTTC. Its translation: CSPGLAGGYEQFF.

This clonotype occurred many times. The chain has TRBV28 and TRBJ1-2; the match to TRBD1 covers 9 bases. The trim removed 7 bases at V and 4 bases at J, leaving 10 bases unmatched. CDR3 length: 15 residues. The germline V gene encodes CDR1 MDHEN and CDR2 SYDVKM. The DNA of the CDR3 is TGTGCCAGCAATTTCCCGGGACAGGGTGCCTATGGCTACACCTTC. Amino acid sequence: CASNFPGQGAYGYTF.

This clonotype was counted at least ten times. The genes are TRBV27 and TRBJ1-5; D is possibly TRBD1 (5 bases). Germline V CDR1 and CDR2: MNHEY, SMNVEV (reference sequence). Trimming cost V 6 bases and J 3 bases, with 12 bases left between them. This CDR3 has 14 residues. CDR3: CASSLLGVNQPQHF. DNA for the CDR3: TGTGCCAGCAGCCTCCTGGGGGTCAATCAGCCCCAGCATTTT.

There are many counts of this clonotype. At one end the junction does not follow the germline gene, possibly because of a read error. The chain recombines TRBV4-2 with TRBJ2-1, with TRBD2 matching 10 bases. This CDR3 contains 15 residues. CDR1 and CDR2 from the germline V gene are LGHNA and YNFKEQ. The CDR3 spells CASSQESGSGRARVF. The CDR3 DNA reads TGTGCCAGCAGCCAAGAAAGTGGCAGCGGGAGGGCCAGGGTCTTC.

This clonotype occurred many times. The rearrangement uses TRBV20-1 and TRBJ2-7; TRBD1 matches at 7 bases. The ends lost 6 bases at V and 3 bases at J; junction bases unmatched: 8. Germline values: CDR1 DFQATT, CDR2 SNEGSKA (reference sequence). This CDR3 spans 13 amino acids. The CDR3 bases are TGCAGTGCCCCTAGGACAGGTGTCTACGAGCAGTACTTC. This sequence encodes CSAPRTGVYEQYF.

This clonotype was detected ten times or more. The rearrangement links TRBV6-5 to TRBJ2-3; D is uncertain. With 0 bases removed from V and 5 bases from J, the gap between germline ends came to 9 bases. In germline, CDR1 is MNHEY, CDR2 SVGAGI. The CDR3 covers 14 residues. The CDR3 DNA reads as TGTGCCAGCAGTTACTCGAATGAAGTAGATACGCAGTATTTT. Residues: CASSYSNEVDTQYF.

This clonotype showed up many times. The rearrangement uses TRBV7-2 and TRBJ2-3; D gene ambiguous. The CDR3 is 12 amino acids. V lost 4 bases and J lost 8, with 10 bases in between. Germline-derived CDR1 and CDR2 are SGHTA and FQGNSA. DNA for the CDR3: TGTGCCAGCAGCTGGAGTAAGGGTACGCAGTATTTT. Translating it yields CASSWSKGTQYF.

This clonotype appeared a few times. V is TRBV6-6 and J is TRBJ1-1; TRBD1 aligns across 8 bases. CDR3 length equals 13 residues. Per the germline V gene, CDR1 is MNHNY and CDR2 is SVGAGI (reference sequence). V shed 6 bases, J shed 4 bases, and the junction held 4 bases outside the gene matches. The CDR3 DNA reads TGTGCCAGCAGGGACAGGGTGAGCACTGAAGCTTTCTTT. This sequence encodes CASRDRVSTEAFF.

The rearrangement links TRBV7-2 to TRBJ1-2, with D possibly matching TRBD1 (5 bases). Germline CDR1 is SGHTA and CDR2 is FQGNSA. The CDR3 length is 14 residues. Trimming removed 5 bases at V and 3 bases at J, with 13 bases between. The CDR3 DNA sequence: TGTGCCAGCAGCCCTGGACGCAGGGACTATGGCTACACCTTC. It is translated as CASSPGRRDYGYTF.

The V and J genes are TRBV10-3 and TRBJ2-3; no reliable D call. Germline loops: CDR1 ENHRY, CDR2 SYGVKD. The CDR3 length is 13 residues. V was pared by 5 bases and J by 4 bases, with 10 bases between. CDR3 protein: CAISLGSPDTQYF. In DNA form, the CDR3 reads TGTGCCATCAGTCTAGGGTCTCCAGATACGCAGTATTTT.